The 21 T cell receptor beta chains below all came from one sample that was sequenced in a study of blood T cell repertoires in COVID-19. Profiled with immunoSEQ multiplex PCR; TCRdb holds only in-frame clones, not every one. The table has about 130,000 clones, about 83% seen once. What was sequenced was peripheral blood. These receptors came from a human donor in a cohort sampled during active COVID-19.

This clone was detected only once. V is TRBV7-8 and J is TRBJ2-1, with D possibly being TRBD2 (5 bases). Between the trimmed V and J ends, which lost 5 bases and 4 bases, there was a span of 18 bases. Looked up from germline, CDR1 is SGHVS and CDR2 is FQNEAQ. This CDR3 has 16 amino acids. CDR3 protein: CASSPPAGKDYNEQFF. The CDR3 DNA reads TGTGCCAGCAGCCCTCCGGCCGGGAAAGATTACAATGAGCAGTTCTTC.

The genes are TRBV28 and TRBJ1-1, with D possibly matching TRBD1 (5 bases). Per germline, CDR1 MDHEN and CDR2 SYDVKM. This CDR3 region has 17 residues. V was cut by 6 bases and J by 0 bases, with 20 bases left in between. The CDR3 nucleotides are TGTGCCAGCAGCTTTTGGATTACGGGGGGAATGAACACTGAAGCTTTCTTT. Translating it yields CASSFWITGGMNTEAFF.

This clone was found once. This rearrangement joins TRBV18 to TRBJ1-5, with 7 bases fitting TRBD1. Germline V CDR1 and CDR2: KGHSH, LQKENI. CDR3 length: 14 residues. The ends lost 6 bases at V and 4 bases at J; junction bases unmatched: 6. CDR3 sequence reads: CASSDRVPNQPQHF. Here the CDR3 DNA reads TGTGCCAGCTCTGACAGGGTTCCAAATCAGCCCCAGCATTTT.

The V call is TRBV4-1, the J call TRBJ1-1, with D perhaps matching TRBD1 (6 bases). CDR1 is MGHRA and CDR2 is YSYEKL in the germline V gene. V lost 2 bases to trimming and J lost 4 bases, with 20 bases between them. The CDR3 loop spans 17 amino acids. CDR3 in DNA: TGCGCCAGCAGCCAACCCCACGGGGGGCCGGGTAGCACTGAAGCTTTCTTT. It codes for CASSQPHGGPGSTEAFF.

This clone came up a few times. The CDR3 reads CASSQDGKGDTEAFF. DNA for the CDR3: TGCGCCAGCAGCCAAGATGGAAAAGGGGACACTGAAGCTTTCTTT. This chain uses TRBV4-3 with TRBJ1-1; D is perhaps TRBD1 (5 bases). Germline CDR1 is LGHNA and CDR2 is YSLEER. The ends were cut back, 0 bases at V and 3 bases at J, with 11 bases in the middle. This CDR3 has 15 residues.

This rearrangement joins TRBV5-5 to TRBJ1-2; D is unresolved. This CDR3 is 16 amino acids long. Germline-derived CDR1 and CDR2 are SGHKS and YYEKEE (reference sequence). Trimming removed 0 bases from V and 4 bases from J, with 16 bases in between. CDR3 nucleotide sequence: TGTGCCAGCAGCTTGGGGCGCACCAATAGCGGCTATGGCTACACCTTC. Amino acid sequence: CASSLGRTNSGYGYTF.

This chain connects TRBV18 to TRBJ1-1; D remains ambiguous. The length of the CDR3 is 14 residues. Germline lookup yields CDR1 KGHSH and CDR2 LQKENI. The V end lost 3 bases, the J end lost 3 bases, and 11 bases lay between the germline ends. As DNA, the CDR3 is TGTGCCAGCTCACCTTACCCAGGTGACACTGAAGCTTTCTTT. Its translation: CASSPYPGDTEAFF.

The CDR3 here is CASSLWGQGGTEAFF. CDR3 bases: TGTGCCAGCAGCTTGTGGGGACAGGGGGGGACTGAAGCTTTCTTT. The rearrangement links TRBV5-4 to TRBJ1-1, with 11 bases aligning to TRBD1. V shed 1 base and J 5 bases; nucleotides not matched to a gene: 4. CDR1 and CDR2 (germline): SGHNT, YYREEE (reference sequence). CDR3 size: 15 residues.

V and J are TRBV7-2 and TRBJ2-5; D unresolved. The CDR3 is made up of 13 amino acids. Trimming cost V 2 bases and J 3 bases, with 7 bases left between them. Germline V lookup: CDR1 SGHTA, CDR2 FQGNSA. The CDR3 sequence: CASSLMPEETQYF. For the CDR3, the DNA is TGTGCCAGCAGCTTAATGCCAGAAGAGACCCAGTACTTC.

This chain uses TRBV13 with TRBJ1-2; 10 bases are a match to TRBD1. Germline values: CDR1 PRHDT, CDR2 FYEKMQ (reference sequence). J gave up 4 bases and V 3 bases, and 5 bases lay outside the gene matches. The CDR3 spans 15 residues. CDR3 region: CASSLRDRGGYGYTF. The CDR3 DNA sequence: TGTGCCAGCAGCTTGAGGGACAGGGGAGGCTATGGCTACACCTTC.

The rearrangement uses TRBV23-1 and TRBJ2-4; D is possibly TRBD1 (6 bases). TRBV23-1 is recorded as an ORF, its role being uncertain. There are 14 residues in the CDR3. With 3 bases removed from V and 3 bases from J, the gap between germline ends came to 9 bases. CDR3 sequence reads: CASSHGTYKNIQYF. The CDR3 DNA follows: TGCGCCAGCAGTCACGGGACATACAAAAACATTCAGTACTTC.

V usage is TRBV7-6 and J usage is TRBJ2-3, with D unclear. Trimming cost V 1 base and J 9 bases, with 11 bases left between them. Germline V CDR1 and CDR2: SGHVS, FNYEAQ. The CDR3 runs 13 residues. The CDR3 here is CASSLGSGVTQYF. The CDR3 coding sequence is TGTGCCAGCAGCTTAGGGTCCGGAGTCACGCAGTATTTT.

This clone was counted at least ten times. The chain joins TRBV5-1 to TRBJ2-6, with a weak D call TRBD1 (5 bases). The V end was cut by 3 bases, the J end by 0 bases, with 13 bases between. Germline loops: CDR1 SGHRS, CDR2 YFSETQ. This CDR3 region has 17 residues. The CDR3 here is CASSSAEGVSGANVLTF. The DNA of the CDR3 is TGCGCCAGCAGCTCAGCAGAAGGGGTCTCTGGGGCCAACGTCCTGACTTTC.

The chain recombines TRBV15 with TRBJ2-1, with 11 bases fitting TRBD2. Losses at the gene ends were 2 bases for V and 7 bases for J; bases not matched to a gene: 16. CDR1 and CDR2 (germline): LNHNV, YYDKDF (reference sequence). The CDR3 extends over 19 amino acids. DNA of the CDR3: TGTGCCACCAGCAGATCCCTCGGGTGGCTAGCGGGAGGAGTTAATGAGCAGTTCTTC. It is translated as CATSRSLGWLAGGVNEQFF.

The chain combines TRBV7-2 with TRBJ2-3; 10 nucleotides agree with TRBD2. Trimming at V came to 1 base and at J to 3 bases, leaving 7 bases not matched to a gene. Germline V gene lookup returns CDR1 SGHTA and CDR2 FQGNSA. This CDR3 is 17 amino acids long. Here the CDR3 reads CASSLVGTSVLTDTQYF. As DNA, the CDR3 is TGTGCCAGCAGCTTAGTTGGGACTAGCGTATTGACAGATACGCAGTATTTT.

The rearrangement links TRBV6-2 or TRBV6-3 to TRBJ1-3; possible D gene TRBD1, 5 bases. This CDR3 has 13 residues. With 2 bases removed from V and 4 bases from J, the gap between germline ends came to 6 bases. Per the germline V gene, CDR1 is MNHEY and CDR2 is SVGEGT. CDR3 DNA: TGTGCCAGCAGTTACGACAGCGGAAACACCATATATTTT. Protein: CASSYDSGNTIYF.

The V and J genes are TRBV6-4 and TRBJ1-4; the match to TRBD1 covers 7 bases. V was clipped by 2 bases and J by 8 bases; unmatched bases: 5. The CDR3 runs to 14 residues. Germline CDR1 and CDR2: MRHNA and SNTAGT. The CDR3 sequence is CASSDTGTEEKLFF. As DNA, the CDR3 is TGTGCCAGCAGTGACACAGGGACAGAGGAAAAACTGTTTTTT.

The gene calls are TRBV7-2 and TRBJ1-3; D remains ambiguous. V lost 4 bases to trimming and J lost 0 bases, with 13 bases between them. The CDR3 sequence is 16 residues long. Germline V gene sequence: CDR1 SGHTA, CDR2 FQGNSA. This CDR3 reads CASSSAVRSSGNTIYF. The CDR3 DNA is TGTGCCAGCAGCTCAGCGGTACGGTCCTCTGGAAACACCATATATTTT.

The V gene is TRBV4-2, the J gene TRBJ2-1; 8 nucleotides align to TRBD1. V gave up 4 bases and J gave up 7 bases; unmatched junction bases: 12. This CDR3 has 16 residues. Per the germline V gene, CDR1 is LGHNA and CDR2 is YNFKEQ. Here the CDR3 reads CASSPGGWGKLNEQFF. CDR3 DNA sequence: TGTGCCAGCAGCCCAGGGGGCTGGGGGAAACTGAATGAGCAGTTCTTC.

The gene calls are TRBV30 and TRBJ2-5; a weak D match, TRBD1 (5 bases). V gave up 2 bases and J gave up 1 base, with 11 bases separating them. Germline V CDR1 and CDR2: GTSNPN, SVGIG (reference sequence). The CDR3 sequence is 14 residues long. CDR3 sequence reads: CAWSLFRGQETQYF. The CDR3 nucleotides read TGTGCCTGGAGTCTCTTTAGGGGCCAAGAGACCCAGTACTTC.

This clone was counted once. The rearrangement uses TRBV2 and TRBJ2-7, with 8 bases aligning to TRBD2. J gave up 5 bases and V 1 base, and 13 bases lay outside the gene matches. The CDR3 covers 17 residues. Per the germline V gene, CDR1 is SNHLY and CDR2 is FYNNEI. The chain's CDR3 is CASSEGWGVAGLDEQYF. For the CDR3, the DNA is TGTGCCAGCAGTGAAGGGTGGGGAGTAGCGGGATTGGACGAGCAGTACTTC.